The 30 T cell receptor beta chains presented below share a single source sample, sequenced in a study of blood T cell repertoires in COVID-19. Only in-frame clones appear in the TCRdb table, and some are missing; sequencing was by immunoSEQ multiplex PCR. The repertoire has over 45,000 clones, roughly 83% of them found once; the top ten carry around 12%. Specimen: peripheral blood. Every receptor here comes from a human donor in a cohort sampled during active COVID-19.

V gene TRBV24-1 combines with J gene TRBJ1-5; 7 positions agree with TRBD1. The CDR3 loop spans 16 amino acids. Trimming cost V 4 bases and J 4 bases; bases outside gene matches: 9. Per germline, CDR1 KGHDR and CDR2 SFDVKD. CDR3 nucleotides: TGTGCCACCAGTGACCATCGGACAGGCAGAAATCAGCCCCAGCATTTT. It codes for CATSDHRTGRNQPQHF.

This clone was counted once. The chain uses TRBV28 and TRBJ1-4; D might be TRBD1 (5 bases). V dropped 6 bases and J dropped 6 bases, with 11 bases sitting between them. The CDR3 has 13 amino acids. CDR1 is MDHEN, CDR2 SYDVKM, per germline. The CDR3 bases are TGTGCCAGCAGCCTCTGGGGGGATGAAAAACTGTTTTTT. Amino acids: CASSLWGDEKLFF. The full variable domain, rest sourced from reference TRBV28 and TRBJ1-4, is DVKVTQSSRYLVKRTGEKVFLECVQDMDHENMFWYRQDPGLGLRLIYFSYDVKMKEKGDIPEGYSVSREKKERFSLILESASTNQTSMYLCASSLWGDEKLFFGSGTQLSVL.

In this sample, this clone turned up once. The chain carries TRBV3-1 (or the pseudogene TRBV3-2) and TRBJ2-7; 9 positions match TRBD2. V gave up 3 bases and J gave up 6 bases; unmatched junction bases: 12. CDR3 length: 16 residues. CDR1 is LGHDT, CDR2 YNNKEL, per germline (reference sequence). The CDR3 coding sequence is TGTGCCAGCAGCCATCCCCTCTCACTAGCGGGTATCGAGCAGTACTTC. Protein: CASSHPLSLAGIEQYF.

This rearrangement joins TRBV6-2 or TRBV6-3 to TRBJ1-2, with 9 nucleotides matching TRBD1. Germline lookup yields CDR1 MNHEY and CDR2 SVGEGT. The V segment lost 6 bases and the J segment 2 bases; nucleotides outside the gene matches: 13. This CDR3 is built from 17 residues. For the CDR3, the DNA is TGTGCCAGCAGCCCTAGGGACAGGGCCGACCAAAACTATGGCTACACCTTC. Its protein product is CASSPRDRADQNYGYTF.

The chain employs TRBV6-2 or TRBV6-3 and TRBJ2-3, with D unclear. Germline V gives CDR1 MNHEY, CDR2 SVGEGT. Trimming removed 2 bases at V and 4 bases at J, with 13 bases between. The CDR3 is 15 residues long. The CDR3 bases are TGTGCCAGCAGTTACAACCTCGAGGTATCAGATACGCAGTATTTT. It encodes CASSYNLEVSDTQYF.

This clone has a single count. The rearrangement links TRBV4-1 to TRBJ1-1; 12 nucleotides align to TRBD1. CDR3 length equals 14 residues. CDR1 and CDR2 (germline): MGHRA, YSYEKL. Trimming took 3 bases from V and 10 from J; bases not matched to a gene: 6. CDR3 amino acids: CASSQAGTGGVAFF. CDR3 bases: TGCGCCAGCAGCCAGGCCGGGACAGGGGGCGTAGCTTTCTTT.

The chain is built from TRBV19 and TRBJ1-5, with D perhaps matching TRBD1 (6 bases). Germline V gene data show CDR1 as LNHDA and CDR2 as SQIVND (reference sequence). The CDR3 covers 18 residues. Trimming cost V 6 bases and J 1 base, with 22 bases left between them. DNA for the CDR3: TGTGCCAGTAGCTCCCAAATCTTTCCGCAGGGGAGCAATCAGCCCCAGCATTTT. Its protein is CASSSQIFPQGSNQPQHF.

This sequence joins TRBV6-1 and TRBJ1-3; maybe TRBD1 (5 bases). The CDR3 totals 16 residues. Trimming left V 3 bases short and J 0 bases short, with 12 bases between. From germline, CDR1 is MNHNS and CDR2 SASEGT. The CDR3 loop reads CASSELTASSGNTIYF. CDR3 DNA sequence: TGTGCCAGCAGTGAGCTGACAGCGAGCTCTGGAAACACCATATATTTT.

The table lists this clone with a few counts. The V and J genes are TRBV10-2 and TRBJ2-7; 7 bases are shared with TRBD2. The germline CDR1 and CDR2 sequences are WSHSY and SAAADI. With V trimmed by 0 bases and J by 2 bases, 7 bases remained unmatched. The CDR3 is 16 residues long. The CDR3 protein is CASSESEASGTYEQYF. The CDR3 region has the DNA TGCGCCAGCAGTGAGTCGGAGGCTAGCGGCACCTACGAGCAGTACTTC.

J is TRBJ1-1 and V is TRBV7-2; 8 bases line up with TRBD1. Trimming at V came to 5 bases and at J to 0 bases, leaving 11 bases not matched to a gene. CDR1 is SGHTA, CDR2 FQGNSA, per germline. This CDR3 contains 17 residues. CDR3 sequence: CASSPARTGRMNTEAFF. DNA of the CDR3: TGTGCCAGCAGCCCTGCAAGGACAGGGCGAATGAACACTGAAGCTTTCTTT.

This clone was counted between two and nine times. The chain recombines TRBV6-2 or TRBV6-3 with TRBJ1-6; D gene unclear. The germline V gene encodes CDR1 MNHEY and CDR2 SVGEGT. This CDR3 comprises 16 residues. The V end was cut by 0 bases, the J end by 9 bases, with 15 bases between. The CDR3 bases are TGTGCCAGCAGTTACTCGTCTCGGGTTGACGGTTCACCCCTCCACTTT. Its protein product is CASSYSSRVDGSPLHF.

The chain couples TRBV6-5 to TRBJ1-1; 10 bases align to TRBD1. The germline gives CDR1 MNHEY, CDR2 SVGAGI. After removal of 6 bases from V and 5 bases from J, the junction contained 9 bases not matched to a gene. The CDR3 loop spans 15 amino acids. CDR3 DNA: TGTGCCAGCAGCGAGACAGGGGGCAGAGGGACTGAAGCTTTCTTT. Amino acid sequence: CASSETGGRGTEAFF.

This clone occurred a few times. This chain links TRBV4-3 with TRBJ1-1, with D perhaps matching TRBD1 (6 bases). CDR3 length: 14 residues. Germline lookup yields CDR1 LGHNA and CDR2 YSLEER. Deletions cut 1 base from V and 4 bases from J, with 10 bases between. The CDR3 DNA sequence: TGCGCCAGCAGCCAAGCTAACAGGGCCACTGAAGCTTTCTTT. Its translation: CASSQANRATEAFF.

V usage is TRBV30 and J usage is TRBJ2-7, with D unclear. The germline gives CDR1 GTSNPN, CDR2 SVGIG (reference sequence). CDR3 length: 12 residues. V was pared by 0 bases and J by 4 bases, with 7 bases between. The CDR3 is CAWSVLSYEQYF. The CDR3 DNA is TGTGCCTGGAGTGTTCTGTCGTACGAGCAGTACTTC.

V is TRBV5-1 and J is TRBJ2-6; possibly TRBD1 for D (5 bases). With 0 bases removed from V and 0 bases from J, the gap between germline ends came to 10 bases. The germline gives CDR1 SGHRS, CDR2 YFSETQ. The CDR3 length is 17 residues. The CDR3, as DNA: TGCGCCAGCAGCTTGGTCCCTAGGGGCTCTGGGGCCAACGTCCTGACTTTC. This gives the protein CASSLVPRGSGANVLTF.

The genes are TRBV2 and TRBJ1-1, with 11 bases aligning to TRBD1. Germline V gene lookup returns CDR1 SNHLY and CDR2 FYNNEI. The V gene end was trimmed by 6 bases and the J gene end by 6 bases; junction bases not matched to a gene: 6. The CDR3 is 14 amino acids. The CDR3 DNA sequence: TGTGCCAGCAGGGACAGGGGGCTGAGCCCTGAAGCTTTCTTT. Protein product: CASRDRGLSPEAFF. Full variable domain (outside the CDR3, taken from reference TRBV2 and TRBJ1-1): EPEVTQTPSHQVTQMGQEVILRCVPISNHLYFYWYRQILGQKVEFLVSFYNNEISEKSEIFDDQFSVERPDGSNFTLKIRSTKLEDSAMYFCASRDRGLSPEAFFGQGTRLTVV.

This clone was seen a handful of times. The chain has TRBV11-1 and TRBJ1-2, with no clear D. Germline lookup yields CDR1 SGHAT and CDR2 FQDESV (reference sequence). V lost 4 bases and J lost 4, with 16 bases in between. The CDR3 contains 15 residues. Here the CDR3 reads CASSSEGSLIYGYTF. The CDR3 nucleotides read TGTGCCAGCAGCTCCGAGGGAAGTCTCATCTATGGCTACACCTTC.

Turning to this clone: The same CDR3 can be traced to other DNA sequences in this sample. The CDR3 DNA is TGCGCCAGCAGCTTGGCGGACAGGGCGTCCTACGAGCAGTACTTC. Residues: CASSLADRASYEQYF. The genes are TRBV5-1 and TRBJ2-7, with 8 bases lining up with TRBD1. The junction had 3 bases not matched to a gene; V was cut back by 0 bases and J by 1 base. The germline V gene encodes CDR1 SGHRS and CDR2 YFSETQ. This CDR3 comprises 15 residues.

The chain combines TRBV11-3 with TRBJ1-1; no firm D call. The CDR3 sequence is 13 residues long. Trimming removed 3 bases at V and 4 bases at J, with 9 bases between. The germline CDR1 and CDR2 sequences are SGHNT and YENEEA. This CDR3 is CASSFTGSTEAFF. CDR3 in DNA: TGTGCCAGCAGCTTTACGGGGTCCACTGAAGCTTTCTTT.

This clone was counted once. The chain carries TRBV24-1 and TRBJ2-7, with D tentatively TRBD1 (6 bases). The CDR3 loop spans 14 amino acids. The germline gives CDR1 KGHDR, CDR2 SFDVKD. V lost 5 bases, J lost 0 bases, and 10 bases lay in between. The CDR3, as DNA: TGTGCCACCAGTGGCAACAGGGTCTCCTACGAGCAGTACTTC. Protein sequence: CATSGNRVSYEQYF.

The DNA of the CDR3 is TGTGCCAGCAGTGAACGTTCAGGGGAAAGTTCACCCCTCCACTTT. Protein product: CASSERSGESSPLHF. The chain uses TRBV2 and TRBJ1-6, with D perhaps TRBD1 (6 bases). In germline, CDR1 is SNHLY, CDR2 FYNNEI. The germline V and J ends were trimmed by 2 bases and 9 bases, with 14 bases remaining between them. The CDR3 extends over 15 amino acids.

The sample holds one count of this clone. V gene TRBV6-6 combines with J gene TRBJ1-2; D may be TRBD1 (6 bases). Germline CDR1 MNHNY, CDR2 SVGAGI (reference sequence). The length of the CDR3 is 15 residues. With 4 bases removed from V and 4 bases from J, the gap between germline ends came to 16 bases. The CDR3 bases are TGTGCCAGCAGTTCCCCCCGACAGGCCTCCTATGGCTACACCTTC. This codes for CASSSPRQASYGYTF.

The chain carries TRBV19 and TRBJ1-2; possible D gene TRBD1, 5 bases. The V and J ends lost 3 bases and 7 bases respectively, with 18 bases between them. The germline V gene encodes CDR1 LNHDA and CDR2 SQIVND (reference sequence). The CDR3 has 15 amino acids. CDR3 residues: CASSMFQGSPLGYTF. As DNA, the CDR3 is TGTGCCAGTAGTATGTTTCAGGGTTCCCCGCTTGGCTACACCTTC.

The chain is built from TRBV19 and TRBJ2-7; D might be TRBD2 (6 bases). The CDR3 is made up of 13 amino acids. Between the trimmed V and J ends, which lost 4 bases and 7 bases, there was a span of 14 bases. Germline CDR1 is LNHDA and CDR2 is SQIVND (reference sequence). CDR3 DNA: TGTGCCAGTAGTAGCGAGCGGGTAGGGGAGCAGTACTTC. Protein product: CASSSERVGEQYF.

This clone came up a few times. V and J are TRBV5-1 and TRBJ1-5; weak D call: TRBD1 (5 bases). The CDR3 extends over 14 amino acids. The germline V and J ends were trimmed by 2 bases and 11 bases, with 17 bases remaining between them. CDR1 and CDR2 (germline): SGHRS, YFSETQ. The CDR3 spells CASSLSGTIGSQHF. The CDR3 DNA is TGCGCCAGCAGCTTATCAGGGACTATCGGGTCCCAGCATTTT.

The V and J genes are TRBV12-3 or TRBV12-4 and TRBJ1-1, with D unresolved. CDR3 length: 13 residues. Trimming removed 6 bases at V and 2 bases at J, with 10 bases between. DNA of the CDR3: TGTGCCAGCAGAAAGACGGGAAACACTGAAGCTTTCTTT. Translation gives CASRKTGNTEAFF.

The chain employs TRBV6-5 and TRBJ1-6; 8 bases match TRBD1. The germline CDR1 and CDR2 sequences are MNHEY and SVGAGI. The CDR3 covers 15 residues. V was clipped by 6 bases and J by 6 bases; unmatched bases: 7. The CDR3 sequence is CASRNPTGVNSPLHF. CDR3 sequence (DNA): TGTGCCAGCAGAAACCCGACAGGGGTTAATTCACCCCTCCACTTT.

The gene calls are TRBV6-5 and TRBJ1-1, with D possibly matching TRBD1 (6 bases). The CDR3 is made up of 13 amino acids. Deletions cut 10 bases from V and 0 bases from J, with 12 bases between. Germline V lookup: CDR1 MNHEY, CDR2 SVGAGI. CDR3 DNA: TGTGCCACCCGGGGGGCGATGAACACTGAAGCTTTCTTT. It translates to CATRGAMNTEAFF.

This clone appeared once. The chain couples TRBV4-3 to TRBJ1-6; possible D gene TRBD1, 5 bases. From germline, CDR1 is LGHNA and CDR2 YSLEER. CDR3 length equals 14 residues. Trimming took off 5 bases at V and 6 bases at J, with 11 bases between the two ends. The CDR3 region has the DNA TGCGCCAGCAGCTCCCGGCAGGGTAATTCACCCCTCCACTTT. Translating it yields CASSSRQGNSPLHF.

The chain's CDR3 is CASSYPRESLNTEAFF. The CDR3, as DNA: TGTGCCAGCAGCTACCCCCGGGAGTCTTTGAACACTGAAGCTTTCTTT. The V and J genes are TRBV7-9 and TRBJ1-1; D ambiguous. The germline V and J ends were trimmed by 4 bases and 0 bases, with 15 bases remaining between them. CDR3 length: 16 residues. CDR1 and CDR2 from the germline V gene are SEHNR and FQNEAQ (reference sequence).